These 13 T cell receptor beta chains were all obtained from the same sample, sequenced in a study of blood T cell repertoires in COVID-19. Sequencing used immunoSEQ multiplex PCR; TCRdb keeps in-frame clones, though not all of them. In the table there are 150,000 to 180,000 clones, over 60% of which are singletons. Material: peripheral blood. The receptor source for this set is a woman of 80 years or more with acute or convalescent COVID-19.

This clone occurred a few times. The chain is built from TRBV18 and TRBJ1-2, with D possibly being TRBD1 (6 bases). Germline V gene sequence: CDR1 KGHSH, CDR2 LQKENI. The V end lost 6 bases, the J end lost 2 bases, and 13 bases lay between the germline ends. This CDR3 is built from 14 residues. CDR3 loop: CASSPGQINYGYTF. The CDR3 bases are TGTGCCAGCTCCCCGGGACAAATAAACTATGGCTACACCTTC. The full variable domain, with the rest looked up from reference TRBV18 and TRBJ1-2, is NAGVMQNPRHLVRRRGQEARLRCSPMKGHSHVYWYRQLPEEGLKFMVYLQKENIIDESGMPKERFSAEFPKEGPSILRIQQVVRGDSAAYFCASSPGQINYGYTFGSGTRLTVV.

The chain links TRBV5-1 to TRBJ1-3; 11 bases fit TRBD1. V lost 4 bases to trimming and J lost 4 bases; unmatched junction nucleotides: 13. The CDR3 covers 18 residues. Germline V gene lookup returns CDR1 SGHRS and CDR2 YFSETQ. The CDR3 is CASSHSPGQGVGGNTIYF. In nucleotides, the CDR3 is TGCGCCAGCAGCCACTCCCCGGGACAGGGGGTTGGAGGAAACACCATATATTTT.

V usage is TRBV11-2 and J usage is TRBJ2-7; D possibly corresponds to TRBD2 (7 bases). CDR3 size: 16 residues. The germline V gene encodes CDR1 SGHAT and CDR2 FQNNGV. Between the trimmed V and J ends, which lost 1 base and 6 bases, there was a span of 19 bases. The CDR3 reads CASSLAGGPRGREQYF. CDR3 DNA sequence: TGTGCCAGCAGCTTAGCCGGGGGGCCCAGGGGTCGCGAGCAGTACTTC.

V usage is TRBV6-5 and J usage is TRBJ2-5; maybe TRBD1 (6 bases). Between the trimmed V and J ends, which lost 2 bases and 8 bases, there was a span of 18 bases. The CDR3 has 15 amino acids. Germline CDR1 reads MNHEY; CDR2 reads SVGAGI. CDR3 residues: CASSYSAGDGSTQYF. The CDR3 nucleotides are TGTGCCAGCAGTTACAGCGCAGGGGATGGAAGTACCCAGTACTTC.

The chain recombines TRBV18 with TRBJ2-6; D ambiguous. In germline, CDR1 is KGHSH, CDR2 LQKENI. The V end lost 3 bases, the J end lost 0 bases, and 6 bases lay between the germline ends. This CDR3 has 15 amino acids. The CDR3 reads CASSPLSSGANVLTF. In nucleotides, the CDR3 is TGTGCCAGCTCACCTCTCAGCTCTGGGGCCAACGTCCTGACTTTC.

The chain has TRBV30 and TRBJ2-1; 8 bases are shared with TRBD1. V lost 4 bases and J lost 7; bases outside the gene matches: 9. The CDR3 totals 14 residues. Germline V lookup: CDR1 GTSNPN, CDR2 SVGIG (reference sequence). The CDR3, as DNA: TGTGCCTGGACCGGACAGGGAATTAAGAATGAGCAGTTCTTC. Encoded protein: CAWTGQGIKNEQFF.

The chain is built from TRBV7-9 and TRBJ2-2; 12 positions agree with TRBD2. This CDR3 is 18 amino acids long. Trimming cost V 5 bases and J 4 bases; bases outside gene matches: 11. From germline, CDR1 is SEHNR and CDR2 FQNEAQ (reference sequence). For the CDR3, the DNA is TGTGCCAGCAGCCAAAGGTGGACTAGCGGGACTGTCACCGGGGAGCTGTTTTTT. Translation gives CASSQRWTSGTVTGELFF.

The rearrangement joins TRBV18 to TRBJ2-1; 8 positions agree with TRBD2. This CDR3 region has 20 residues. V shed 0 bases, J shed 3 bases, and the junction held 16 bases outside the gene matches. Per germline, CDR1 KGHSH and CDR2 LQKENI. CDR3 amino acids: CASSPPADSGGGYFYNEQFF. CDR3 in DNA: TGTGCCAGCTCACCACCGGCCGATTCGGGGGGGGGCTACTTCTACAATGAGCAGTTCTTC.

The chain joins TRBV7-9 to TRBJ2-7; 8 bases agree with TRBD2. Germline lookup yields CDR1 SEHNR and CDR2 FQNEAQ (reference sequence). The CDR3 loop spans 15 amino acids. Germline trimming cut 4 bases from V and 5 bases from J; bases unmatched to any gene: 10. CDR3 residues: CASSSLGTSSDEQYF. The CDR3 nucleotides are TGTGCCAGCAGCTCCCTTGGGACTAGTAGCGACGAGCAGTACTTC.

This chain joins TRBV19 and TRBJ2-7; 7 positions match TRBD1. In germline, CDR1 is LNHDA, CDR2 SQIVND (reference sequence). The CDR3 loop spans 14 amino acids. The junction had 6 bases not matched to a gene; V was cut back by 5 bases and J by 2 bases. The chain's CDR3 is CASSGTVSTYEQYF. DNA for the CDR3: TGTGCCAGTAGTGGGACAGTTTCAACCTACGAGCAGTACTTC.

There are a few counts of this clone. The chain recombines TRBV2 with TRBJ2-1, with 14 bases matching TRBD2. Germline V gene sequence: CDR1 SNHLY, CDR2 FYNNEI. V gave up 4 bases and J gave up 6 bases; unmatched junction bases: 2. This CDR3 comprises 15 residues. CDR3 bases: TGTGCCAGCAGTGGGGGACTAGCGGGAGTCAATGAGCAGTTCTTC. This sequence encodes CASSGGLAGVNEQFF.

The chain recombines TRBV6-1 with TRBJ1-3, with no clear D. V lost 1 base, J lost 8 bases, and 15 bases lay in between. This CDR3 contains 15 residues. Germline CDR1 MNHNS, CDR2 SASEGT. The CDR3 reads CASSEGPAPGDTIYF. The CDR3 DNA is TGTGCCAGCAGTGAAGGCCCGGCCCCCGGGGACACCATATATTTT.

The CDR3 nucleotides are TGTGCCAGCATGGAGCTCGTGAACACTGAAGCTTTCTTT. Translated: CASMELVNTEAFF. The chain has TRBV2 and TRBJ1-1; D gene uncertain. Trimming removed 7 bases at V and 0 bases at J, with 9 bases between. CDR3 size: 13 residues. The germline CDR1 and CDR2 sequences are SNHLY and FYNNEI.